Below, 16 T cell receptor beta chains from the same sample are listed, as sequenced in a study of PD-1 blockade in classical Hodgkin lymphoma. After autologous stem cell transplantation all patients relapsed, and prior brentuximab vedotin exposure differed between cohorts. Repertoires were generated with immunoSEQ multiplex PCR, while TCRdb's copy carries only in-frame clones and drops some. The sample carries fewer than 90,000 clones, about nine tenths recorded once. Sequencing was performed on peripheral blood mononuclear cells (PBMCs), taken at baseline. These receptors all stem from a human donor with classical Hodgkin lymphoma.

J is TRBJ2-5 and V is TRBV9; 9 bases align to TRBD2. CDR1 is SGDLS, CDR2 YYNGEE, per germline. Losses at the gene ends were 7 bases for V and 4 bases for J; bases not matched to a gene: 11. This CDR3 region has 15 residues. In nucleotides, the CDR3 is TGTGCCAGCCGTGTAAGTCCTAGCGGGACAGAGACCCAGTACTTC. Protein sequence: CASRVSPSGTETQYF.

The chain uses TRBV7-9 and TRBJ1-2; D unclear. Germline V CDR1 and CDR2: SEHNR, FQNEAQ (reference sequence). V was clipped by 5 bases and J by 8 bases, with 15 bases between them. There are 13 residues in the CDR3. In nucleotides, the CDR3 is TGTGCCAGCAGCCAATCGTCCCCGTGGGGCTACACCTTC. This encodes CASSQSSPWGYTF.

This rearrangement joins TRBV4-3 to TRBJ1-1, with 8 bases that match TRBD1. V trimming: 5 bases; J trimming: 4 bases; junction bases outside the gene matches: 3. Germline assignment: CDR1 LGHNA and CDR2 YSLEER. There are 13 residues in the CDR3. CDR3 in DNA: TGCGCCAGCAGCTGGGACAGGATCACTGAAGCTTTCTTT. This sequence encodes CASSWDRITEAFF.

This clone was seen more than once but under ten times. This chain links TRBV2 with TRBJ2-7, with TRBD1 matching 10 bases. Germline assignment: CDR1 SNHLY and CDR2 FYNNEI. Trimming took 10 bases from V and 3 from J; bases not matched to a gene: 9. The CDR3 covers 14 residues. Here the CDR3 DNA reads TGTGCCAACCTGGACAGGGGGTTAGACTACGAGCAGTACTTC. Translated, it gives CANLDRGLDYEQYF.

This clone turned up a few times. The rearrangement joins TRBV5-5 to TRBJ2-7, with 10 bases matching TRBD1. V dropped 4 bases and J dropped 4; count of bases not matched to a gene: 5. Per the germline V gene, CDR1 is SGHKS and CDR2 is YYEKEE (reference sequence). There are 14 residues in the CDR3. The CDR3 is CASSPGTGAYEQYF. CDR3 nucleotide sequence: TGTGCCAGCAGCCCCGGGACAGGGGCATACGAGCAGTACTTC. Full variable domain (missing parts from reference TRBV5-5 and TRBJ2-7): DAGVTQSPTHLIKTRGQQVTLRCSPISGHKSVSWYQQVLGQGPQFIFQYYEKEERGRGNFPDRFSARQFPNYSSELNVNALLLGDSALYLCASSPGTGAYEQYFGPGTRLTVT.

V is TRBV7-2 and J is TRBJ1-1; 9 bases align to TRBD1. CDR3 size: 17 residues. V trimming: 5 bases; J trimming: 4 bases; junction bases outside the gene matches: 14. The V gene's germline CDR1 is SGHTA and CDR2 FQGNSA. CDR3 in amino acids: CASSPGTGSGRSTEAFF. CDR3 bases: TGTGCCAGCAGCCCCGGGACAGGGAGTGGTAGGTCCACTGAAGCTTTCTTT. Drawing the rest from reference TRBV7-2 and TRBJ1-1, the complete variable domain is GAGVSQSPSNKVTEKGKDVELRCDPISGHTALYWYRQSLGQGLEFLIYFQGNSAPDKSGLPSDRFSAERTGGSVSTLTIQRTQQEDSAVYLCASSPGTGSGRSTEAFFGQGTRLTVV.

This clone was recorded only once. The genes are TRBV5-1 and TRBJ2-7; D is perhaps TRBD1 or TRBD2 (5 bases each). Germline-derived CDR1 and CDR2 are SGHRS and YFSETQ. V was trimmed by 3 bases and J by 5 bases, leaving 12 bases between them. CDR3 size: 13 residues. The CDR3 protein is CASSSGTGHEQYF. CDR3 in DNA: TGCGCCAGCAGCTCCGGGACGGGGCACGAGCAGTACTTC.

This clone occurred a few times. The chain joins TRBV21-1 to TRBJ1-4; the listed D gene, TRBD1, was not tested against the DNA. TRBV21-1 is a recognized pseudogene. This CDR3 contains 14 residues. Here the CDR3 reads CASSKGRGREKLFF. CDR3 in DNA: TGTGCCAGCAGCAAGGGCAGGGGGCGAGAAAAACTGTTTTTT.

The chain carries TRBV18 and TRBJ2-7, with D perhaps matching TRBD1 (6 bases). Germline assignment: CDR1 KGHSH and CDR2 LQKENI. This CDR3 comprises 15 residues. V was cut by 3 bases and J by 1 base, with 13 bases left in between. CDR3 DNA: TGTGCCAGCTCACCGAGCGTAGGACAGTCCTACGAGCAGTACTTC. This translates into CASSPSVGQSYEQYF. The full variable domain, in which reference TRBV18 and TRBJ2-7 provide the parts outside the CDR3, is NAGVMQNPRHLVRRRGQEARLRCSPMKGHSHVYWYRQLPEEGLKFMVYLQKENIIDESGMPKERFSAEFPKEGPSILRIQQVVRGDSAAYFCASSPSVGQSYEQYFGPGTRLTVT.

The rearrangement links TRBV7-9 to TRBJ1-5; 9 bases are shared with TRBD1. CDR3 length: 15 residues. The germline gives CDR1 SEHNR, CDR2 FQNEAQ (reference sequence). The ends lost 1 base at V and 5 bases at J; junction bases unmatched: 3. DNA for the CDR3: TGTGCCAGCAGCTTAGGGACAGGGGTTCATCAGCCCCAGCATTTT. Translating gives CASSLGTGVHQPQHF. Full variable domain (missing parts from reference TRBV7-9 and TRBJ1-5): DTGVSQNPRHKITKRGQNVTFRCDPISEHNRLYWYRQTLGQGPEFLTYFQNEAQLEKSRLLSDRFSAERPKGSFSTLEIQRTEQGDSAMYLCASSLGTGVHQPQHFGDGTRLSIL.

The rearrangement joins TRBV15 to TRBJ1-5; D not resolved. In germline, CDR1 is LNHNV, CDR2 YYDKDF (reference sequence). The CDR3 is 13 residues long. Trimming left V 0 bases short and J 9 bases short, with 9 bases between. CDR3 region: CATSRDLGMPQHF. The CDR3 DNA reads as TGTGCCACCAGCAGAGATTTGGGGATGCCCCAGCATTTT.

This clone was picked up one time. V gene TRBV6-1 combines with J gene TRBJ2-2; no reliable D call. Per germline, CDR1 MNHNS and CDR2 SASEGT. The V and J ends lost 3 bases and 5 bases respectively, with 4 bases between them. The CDR3 is 12 residues long. CDR3 protein: CASSEGTGELFF. The CDR3 DNA is TGTGCCAGCAGTGAGGGGACCGGGGAGCTGTTTTTT.

The rearrangement links TRBV5-1 to TRBJ1-3, with 7 bases fitting TRBD1. Germline loops: CDR1 SGHRS, CDR2 YFSETQ. The CDR3 is 17 residues long. Trimming at V came to 4 bases and at J to 0 bases, leaving 10 bases not matched to a gene. The CDR3 region is CASSVGGQLTSGNTIYF. CDR3 DNA sequence: TGCGCCAGCAGCGTAGGGGGACAGCTCACCTCTGGAAACACCATATATTTT.

V usage is TRBV2 and J usage is TRBJ2-3; unclear D gene. Germline V lookup: CDR1 SNHLY, CDR2 FYNNEI. The CDR3 totals 12 residues. V was clipped by 5 bases and J by 6 bases, with 9 bases between them. CDR3 amino acids: CASSPLADTQYF. The CDR3 DNA sequence: TGTGCCAGCAGTCCTCTTGCTGATACGCAGTATTTT.

The rearrangement links TRBV5-1 to TRBJ1-4, with a tentative D call TRBD1 (5 bases). V shed 0 bases and J shed 7 bases, with 16 bases lying between them. CDR1 is SGHRS, CDR2 YFSETQ, per germline. There are 16 residues in the CDR3. Written as DNA, the CDR3 is TGCGCCAGCAGCTTGGCCTCGCAGGGTGAAGGTGAAAAACTGTTTTTT. As protein: CASSLASQGEGEKLFF.

The chain has TRBV30 and TRBJ1-3; D gene unclear. Trimming removed 2 bases from V and 5 bases from J, with 7 bases in between. CDR3 length: 12 amino acids. CDR1 is GTSNPN and CDR2 is SVGIG in the germline V gene (reference sequence). The CDR3 nucleotides read TGTGCCTGGAGTTTACTGCGAAACACCATATATTTT. The encoded protein is CAWSLLRNTIYF.